Shown below are 6 T cell receptor beta chains from a single sample sequenced in a study of control samples from healthy donors and cancer patients. TCRdb's table, derived via immunoSEQ multiplex PCR, lists solely in-frame clones and lacks some. The profile shows almost 85,000 clones, around 94% of them singletons. Sequenced input: blood. These receptor sequences come from a woman in her late teens or twenties in good health.

This clone was recorded once. J is TRBJ1-1 and V is TRBV7-2; the D is unclear. Germline V gene sequence: CDR1 SGHTA, CDR2 FQGNSA. The CDR3 has 14 residues. The germline V and J ends were trimmed by 5 bases and 4 bases, with 14 bases remaining between them. Here the CDR3 DNA reads TGTGCCAGCAGCCGCCTTCGAGGCCCCACTGAAGCTTTCTTT. Its translation is CASSRLRGPTEAFF.

The chain couples TRBV7-2 to TRBJ1-1; D ambiguous. The V gene's germline CDR1 is SGHTA and CDR2 FQGNSA. Trimming stripped 2 bases from V and 0 bases from J, with 7 bases between. The CDR3 sequence is 14 residues long. The CDR3 reads CASSLMRMNTEAFF. The CDR3 DNA is TGTGCCAGCAGCTTAATGCGAATGAACACTGAAGCTTTCTTT. Full variable domain (rest looked up from reference TRBV7-2 and TRBJ1-1): GAGVSQSPSNKVTEKGKDVELRCDPISGHTALYWYRQSLGQGLEFLIYFQGNSAPDKSGLPSDRFSAERTGGSVSTLTIQRTQQEDSAVYLCASSLMRMNTEAFFGQGTRLTVV.

The gene calls are TRBV2 and TRBJ2-7; D tentatively reads TRBD1 or TRBD2 (5 bases each). This CDR3 region has 13 residues. Trimming left V 5 bases short and J 4 bases short, with 12 bases between. Germline V lookup: CDR1 SNHLY, CDR2 FYNNEI. CDR3 sequence (DNA): TGTGCCAGCAGTCCCGGGACCCCGTACGAGCAGTACTTC. Translated, it gives CASSPGTPYEQYF.

This chain connects TRBV6-2 or TRBV6-3 to TRBJ1-2; 7 bases fit TRBD1. The J segment lost 5 bases and the V segment lost 6 bases, leaving 24 bases of the junction unmatched. CDR1 and CDR2 from the germline V gene are MNHEY and SVGEGT. The CDR3 length is 19 residues. CDR3 in amino acids: CASSSDRDGLPHLYYGYTF. The CDR3 coding sequence is TGTGCCAGCAGCTCAGACAGGGATGGGTTGCCGCATCTCTATTATGGCTACACCTTC.

V and J are TRBV4-2 and TRBJ1-1; D may be TRBD1 (6 bases). CDR3 length: 12 residues. Germline lookup yields CDR1 LGHNA and CDR2 YNFKEQ. Trimming removed 5 bases from V and 10 bases from J, with 14 bases in between. DNA of the CDR3: TGTGCCAGCAGCTACTGGGGGCTGGTAGCTTTCTTT. Its protein product is CASSYWGLVAFF.

The rearrangement joins TRBV6-5 to TRBJ1-5; D might be TRBD1 (5 bases). This CDR3 is built from 14 residues. Trimming stripped 10 bases from V and 1 base from J, with 14 bases between. Germline CDR1 MNHEY, CDR2 SVGAGI. In DNA form, the CDR3 reads TGTGCCACCAGGGACGGCTGGAGCAATCAGCCCCAGCATTTT. Translated: CATRDGWSNQPQHF.